Listed here is a single T cell receptor beta chain. This sample stems from a study of blood T cell repertoires in COVID-19. Study information: Acute and convalescent COVID-19 samples came from the United States, Italy and Spain. From T cells, B-cell-depleted T cells, or PBMCs came the material, which was cDNA or gDNA.

CDR1 is SGHNT, CDR2 YYREEE, per germline (reference sequence). J was trimmed by 9 bases and V by 5 bases; bases with no gene match: 11. The CDR3 is 14 residues long. Authors' analysis steps: Amplified reference gene primers provided the basis for estimating nucleated cell counts. Measured with immunoSEQ multiplex PCR; TCRdb has only the in-frame clones, and not every one. That table furnishes V, J and clone size, whereas the DNA furnished D and trimming. The sample has tens of thousands of clones; about 86% are singletons. Sample: peripheral blood. This TCR came from a man aged 50-59 years in a cohort sampled during active COVID-19. This chain connects TRBV5-4 to TRBJ2-1; 7 bases align to TRBD1. The CDR3 coding sequence is TGTGCCAGCAGGACGGACAGGATTGAGACTGAGCAGTTCTTC. Its protein product is CASRTDRIETEQFF.